This passage covers 10 T cell receptor beta chains from one sample sequenced in a study of glioma-infiltrating T cells after dendritic cell vaccination. The method was immunoSEQ multiplex PCR; TCRdb's version includes in-frame clones alone and lacks a portion of them. Of about 90,000 clones detected, approximately 87% appear once; the ten largest clones hold under 3%. Sequences were derived from blood, sampled before dendritic cell vaccination. These receptors were taken from a human donor with glioblastoma.

In this sample, this clone turned up a few times. The chain carries TRBV6-1 and TRBJ2-2; 11 nucleotides align to TRBD1. With 7 bases clipped from V and 10 bases from J, the junction kept 8 bases outside the gene matches. This CDR3 has 14 residues. Germline-derived CDR1 and CDR2 are MNHNS and SASEGT. CDR3 DNA: TGTGCCAGCACAGGAAGGACAGGGGGCGCGGAGCTGTTTTTT. This codes for CASTGRTGGAELFF.

This chain joins TRBV5-5 and TRBJ2-3; D ambiguous. Germline V gene lookup returns CDR1 SGHKS and CDR2 YYEKEE (reference sequence). V dropped 0 bases and J dropped 0 bases, with 5 bases sitting between them. The CDR3 loop spans 14 amino acids. This CDR3 is CASSLGQSTDTQYF. The CDR3 DNA reads as TGTGCCAGCAGCTTGGGGCAGAGCACAGATACGCAGTATTTT.

The chain joins TRBV19 to TRBJ1-5; 10 bases agree with TRBD1. The length of the CDR3 is 15 residues. Trimming removed 3 bases from V and 6 bases from J; junction bases left unmatched: 5. CDR1 LNHDA and CDR2 SQIVND come from the germline V gene (reference sequence). Here the CDR3 reads CASSIQDRGLQPQHF. The CDR3 DNA follows: TGTGCCAGTAGTATCCAAGACAGGGGGCTTCAGCCCCAGCATTTT.

This clone showed up just once. The rearrangement uses TRBV20-1 and TRBJ1-1, with D perhaps matching TRBD1 (6 bases). In germline, CDR1 is DFQATT, CDR2 SNEGSKA (reference sequence). The CDR3 length is 11 residues. Trimming removed 4 bases from V and 7 bases from J, with 10 bases in between. The CDR3 nucleotides are TGCAGTGCTATGGACAGATTTGAAGCTTTCTTT. Amino acids: CSAMDRFEAFF.

CDR3 region: CASSQETFGYNEQFF. CDR3 bases: TGCGCCAGCAGCCAAGAGACTTTCGGATACAATGAGCAGTTCTTC. The chain employs TRBV4-3 and TRBJ2-1; D remains unclear. The CDR3 length is 15 residues. Germline CDR1 is LGHNA and CDR2 is YSLEER. Between the trimmed V and J ends, which lost 0 bases and 4 bases, there was a span of 10 bases.

The chain employs TRBV7-2 and TRBJ2-7, with 11 positions matching TRBD2. The CDR3 runs to 17 residues. CDR1 is SGHTA and CDR2 is FQGNSA in the germline V gene. The V segment lost 5 bases and the J segment 1 base; nucleotides outside the gene matches: 10. The CDR3 DNA reads as TGTGCCAGCAGCCCTAGCGGGAGGTACTATCCTTCCTACGAGCAGTACTTC. Translating it yields CASSPSGRYYPSYEQYF.

The gene calls are TRBV19 and TRBJ2-6; D remains ambiguous. With 5 bases removed from V and 3 bases from J, the gap between germline ends came to 11 bases. The CDR3 contains 15 residues. Germline V lookup: CDR1 LNHDA, CDR2 SQIVND (reference sequence). As DNA, the CDR3 is TGTGCCAGTAGTGCCCGGAGTCTTGGGGCCAACGTCCTGACTTTC. This gives the protein CASSARSLGANVLTF.

V usage is TRBV4-2 and J usage is TRBJ2-1; tentatively, D is TRBD2 (7 bases). This CDR3 is 15 amino acids long. Per the germline V gene, CDR1 is LGHNA and CDR2 is YNFKEQ. Trimming removed 4 bases from V and 2 bases from J, with 12 bases in between. CDR3 DNA sequence: TGTGCCAGCAGCCCGGGGAGGGGGGCCTACAATGAGCAGTTCTTC. It specifies CASSPGRGAYNEQFF.

This clone was seen once. The V gene is TRBV7-9, the J gene TRBJ2-7; 10 bases fit TRBD1. The CDR3 extends over 18 amino acids. CDR1 and CDR2 (germline): SEHNR, FQNEAQ (reference sequence). The V gene end was trimmed by 4 bases and the J gene end by 2 bases; junction bases not matched to a gene: 14. The CDR3: CASSSIGRDRGSPYEQYF. The CDR3 coding sequence is TGTGCCAGCAGCTCTATAGGAAGGGACAGGGGAAGTCCCTACGAGCAGTACTTC. The whole variable domain, remainder taken from reference TRBV7-9 and TRBJ2-7, is DTGVSQNPRHKITKRGQNVTFRCDPISEHNRLYWYRQTLGQGPEFLTYFQNEAQLEKSRLLSDRFSAERPKGSFSTLEIQRTEQGDSAMYLCASSSIGRDRGSPYEQYFGPGTRLTVT.

J is TRBJ1-2 and V is TRBV5-4, with TRBD1 as a possible D gene (5 bases). This CDR3 has 15 residues. Germline assignment: CDR1 SGHNT and CDR2 YYREEE (reference sequence). Trimming took 5 bases from V and 2 from J, leaving 16 bases between them. CDR3 DNA: TGTGCCAGCAGTTCTGGGGGGGTGATAAACTATGGCTACACCTTC. Encoded protein: CASSSGGVINYGYTF.